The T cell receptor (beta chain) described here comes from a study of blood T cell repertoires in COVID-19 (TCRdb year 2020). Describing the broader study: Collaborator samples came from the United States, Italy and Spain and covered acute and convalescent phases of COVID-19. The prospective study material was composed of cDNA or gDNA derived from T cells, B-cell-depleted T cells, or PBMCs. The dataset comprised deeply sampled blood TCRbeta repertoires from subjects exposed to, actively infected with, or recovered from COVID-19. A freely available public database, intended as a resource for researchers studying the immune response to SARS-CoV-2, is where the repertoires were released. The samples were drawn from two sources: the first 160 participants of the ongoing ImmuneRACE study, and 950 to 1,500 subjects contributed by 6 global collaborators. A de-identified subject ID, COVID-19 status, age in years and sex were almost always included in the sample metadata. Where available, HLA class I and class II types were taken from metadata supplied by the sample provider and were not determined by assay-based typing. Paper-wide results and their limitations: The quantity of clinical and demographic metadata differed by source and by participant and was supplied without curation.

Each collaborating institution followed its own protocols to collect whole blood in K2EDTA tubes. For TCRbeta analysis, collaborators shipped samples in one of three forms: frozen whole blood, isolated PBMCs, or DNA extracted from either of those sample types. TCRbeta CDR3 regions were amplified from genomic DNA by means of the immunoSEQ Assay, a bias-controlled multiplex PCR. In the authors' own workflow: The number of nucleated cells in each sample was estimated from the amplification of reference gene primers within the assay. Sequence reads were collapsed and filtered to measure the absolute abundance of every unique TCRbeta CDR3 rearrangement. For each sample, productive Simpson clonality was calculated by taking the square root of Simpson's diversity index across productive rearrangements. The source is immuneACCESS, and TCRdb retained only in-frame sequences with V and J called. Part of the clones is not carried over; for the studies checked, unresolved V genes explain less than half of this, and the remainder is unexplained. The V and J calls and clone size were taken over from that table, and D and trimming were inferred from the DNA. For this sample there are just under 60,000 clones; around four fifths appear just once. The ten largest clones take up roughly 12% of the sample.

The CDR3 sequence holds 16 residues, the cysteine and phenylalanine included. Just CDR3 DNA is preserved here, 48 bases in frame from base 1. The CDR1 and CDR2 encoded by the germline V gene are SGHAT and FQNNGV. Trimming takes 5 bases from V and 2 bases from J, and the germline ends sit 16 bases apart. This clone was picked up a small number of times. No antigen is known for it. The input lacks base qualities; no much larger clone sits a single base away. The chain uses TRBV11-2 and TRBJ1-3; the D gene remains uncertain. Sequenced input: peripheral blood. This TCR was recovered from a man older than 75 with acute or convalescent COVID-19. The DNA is TGTGCCAGCAGCCCCCTTGTGATGTTAGCTGGAAACACCATATATTTT. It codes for CASSPLVMLAGNTIYF.